This entry lists 32 T cell receptor beta chains sequenced from one sample in a study of blood T cell repertoires in COVID-19. Using immunoSEQ multiplex PCR, the repertoire was profiled, and TCRdb retains in-frame clones only, with some absent. Of about 37,000 clones in the sample, 91% were seen once. Sequencing input: peripheral blood. All receptors derive from a woman of 80 years or more with acute or convalescent COVID-19.

The V call is TRBV5-1, the J call TRBJ1-1; no firm D call. CDR3 length: 13 amino acids. V was clipped by 4 bases and J by 7 bases, with 14 bases between them. The V gene's germline CDR1 is SGHRS and CDR2 YFSETQ. The CDR3 spells CASSAERDSEAFF. DNA for the CDR3: TGCGCCAGCAGCGCTGAGCGGGATAGTGAAGCTTTCTTT.

This clone came up once. This chain links TRBV4-3 with TRBJ2-2, with 8 bases identical to TRBD2. V lost 4 bases to trimming and J lost 6 bases; unmatched junction nucleotides: 7. The length of the CDR3 is 15 residues. Germline V gives CDR1 LGHNA, CDR2 YSLEER. CDR3 sequence reads: CASSLTSGGAGELFF. The DNA of the CDR3 is TGCGCCAGCAGCCTAACATCGGGGGGGGCCGGGGAGCTGTTTTTT.

The gene calls are TRBV30 and TRBJ2-7, with 9 nucleotides matching TRBD1. V was pared by 3 bases and J by 2 bases, with 8 bases of the junction left unmatched. The CDR3 length is 15 residues. CDR1 GTSNPN and CDR2 SVGIG come from the germline V gene (reference sequence). In DNA form, the CDR3 reads TGTGCCTGGAGCCGGGACAGGGTCGGGGCCTACGAGCAGTACTTC. It yields the protein CAWSRDRVGAYEQYF.

The J gene is TRBJ2-5, the V gene TRBV5-1; no firm D call. Germline CDR1 is SGHRS and CDR2 is YFSETQ. Trimming removed 1 base at V and 7 bases at J, with 11 bases between. The CDR3 sequence is 13 residues long. The CDR3 spells CASSLTTAGTQYF. The CDR3 DNA follows: TGCGCCAGCAGCTTGACAACCGCTGGGACCCAGTACTTC.

This chain joins TRBV12-3 or TRBV12-4 and TRBJ1-6; D is unresolved. The CDR3 length is 13 residues. V was shortened by 5 bases and J by 8 bases, with 10 bases between the two germline ends. The CDR3 region has the DNA TGTGCCAGCAGTCCCCAGATCTATTCACCCCTCCACTTT. Protein: CASSPQIYSPLHF.

The V and J genes are TRBV6-6 and TRBJ2-1; tentatively, D is TRBD1 (5 bases). The CDR3 is 12 amino acids. The V gene's germline CDR1 is MNHNY and CDR2 SVGAGI (reference sequence). With 7 bases removed from V and 10 bases from J, the gap between germline ends came to 14 bases. CDR3 sequence: CASTLDRQEQFF. DNA for the CDR3: TGTGCCAGCACTTTGGACCGACAGGAGCAGTTCTTC.

V usage is TRBV5-6 and J usage is TRBJ1-2, with D hard to call. In germline, CDR1 is SGHDT, CDR2 YYEEEE. This CDR3 spans 13 amino acids. V dropped 1 base and J dropped 3 bases, with 7 bases sitting between them. This chain's CDR3 is CASSLTAYYGYTF. Written as DNA, the CDR3 is TGTGCCAGCAGCTTGACAGCCTACTATGGCTACACCTTC.

This sequence joins TRBV11-2 and TRBJ1-1; no reliable D call. The germline V gene has CDR1 SGHAT and CDR2 FQNNGV. The V and J ends lost 1 base and 0 bases respectively, with 12 bases between them. The CDR3 spans 16 residues. CDR3 sequence reads: CASSLGAVLLNTEAFF. The CDR3 DNA reads as TGTGCCAGCAGCTTAGGGGCTGTCCTTTTGAACACTGAAGCTTTCTTT.

This clone was observed a single time. The chain couples TRBV7-3 to TRBJ2-7, with D possibly matching TRBD1 (5 bases). CDR1 is SGHTA and CDR2 is FQGTGA in the germline V gene. Between the trimmed V and J ends, which lost 3 bases and 3 bases, there was a span of 9 bases. CDR3 length: 13 amino acids. DNA of the CDR3: TGTGCCAGCAGCTTGGGGCCACACTACGAGCAGTACTTC. Translated: CASSLGPHYEQYF.

This clone was detected only once. The rearrangement joins TRBV20-1 to TRBJ1-5, with 7 bases matching TRBD1. Per the germline V gene, CDR1 is DFQATT and CDR2 is SNEGSKA (reference sequence). The CDR3 spans 15 residues. V trimming: 3 bases; J trimming: 4 bases; junction bases outside the gene matches: 9. The CDR3 sequence: CSASEQGIGNQPQHF. The CDR3 bases are TGCAGTGCTAGTGAACAGGGGATAGGAAATCAGCCCCAGCATTTT.

The J gene is TRBJ1-1, the V gene TRBV14; TRBD1 might be the D (5 bases). The CDR3 loop spans 16 amino acids. The germline V gene has CDR1 SGHDN and CDR2 FVKESK. V was cut by 1 base and J by 1 base, with 13 bases left in between. Written as DNA, the CDR3 is TGTGCCAGCAGCCAAGCCCTGGGGCAGACGAACACTGAAGCTTTCTTT. Translating it yields CASSQALGQTNTEAFF.

The rearrangement joins TRBV2 to TRBJ2-3; TRBD2 aligns across 13 bases. Unmatched junction bases numbered 8, after V lost 6 bases and J lost 2 bases. CDR1 is SNHLY, CDR2 FYNNEI, per germline. This CDR3 is 17 amino acids long. CDR3 nucleotides: TGTGCCAGCAGCAGACTAGCGGGGGGCTCCTCCACAGATACGCAGTATTTT. Protein: CASSRLAGGSSTDTQYF.

V and J are TRBV2 and TRBJ2-7, with D possibly TRBD1 on 5 matching bases. With 5 bases removed from V and 3 bases from J, the gap between germline ends came to 8 bases. The CDR3 has 12 amino acids. Germline CDR1 reads SNHLY; CDR2 reads FYNNEI. The CDR3 coding sequence is TGTGCCAGCAGTACAGGATTCTACGAGCAGTACTTC. Amino acids: CASSTGFYEQYF.

The chain has TRBV5-1 and TRBJ1-2, with D tentatively TRBD1 (5 bases). Germline V gene lookup returns CDR1 SGHRS and CDR2 YFSETQ. V lost 0 bases and J lost 8, with 14 bases in between. The CDR3 is made up of 14 amino acids. The CDR3 here is CASSLEGARTGYTF. CDR3 nucleotide sequence: TGCGCCAGCAGCTTGGAAGGGGCTCGTACGGGCTACACCTTC.

J is TRBJ1-2 and V is TRBV18; D not certain. Per the germline V gene, CDR1 is KGHSH and CDR2 is LQKENI. Trimming cost V 6 bases and J 7 bases, with 12 bases left between them. CDR3 length: 12 residues. The CDR3 DNA is TGTGCCAGCTCCCCGCCGAGCCTTGGCTACACCTTC. Protein: CASSPPSLGYTF.

V is TRBV6-6 and J is TRBJ2-2; tentatively, D is TRBD2 (6 bases). V dropped 2 bases and J dropped 6 bases, with 13 bases sitting between them. Germline loops: CDR1 MNHNY, CDR2 SVGAGI (reference sequence). This CDR3 is 15 amino acids long. The CDR3 region is CASSYAERASGELFF. The CDR3 bases are TGTGCCAGCAGTTACGCTGAGCGGGCTTCCGGGGAGCTGTTTTTT.

This chain uses TRBV2 with TRBJ1-5; D is undetermined. This CDR3 spans 14 amino acids. Trimming removed 1 base from V and 5 bases from J, with 9 bases in between. CDR1 is SNHLY, CDR2 FYNNEI, per germline. The CDR3 region has the DNA TGTGCCAGCAGTGAAGGGTCCGCGGATCAGCCCCAGCATTTT. Protein: CASSEGSADQPQHF.

This clone was seen a handful of times. The chain is built from TRBV19 and TRBJ2-7; TRBD1 agrees at 11 bases. Unmatched junction bases numbered 10, after V lost 3 bases and J lost 6 bases. In germline, CDR1 is LNHDA, CDR2 SQIVND (reference sequence). CDR3 length equals 16 residues. This CDR3 reads CASSISRTGGWIEQYF. The CDR3 DNA follows: TGTGCCAGTAGTATCTCGAGGACAGGGGGCTGGATCGAGCAGTACTTC. The variable domain in full, with the rest retrieved from reference TRBV19 and TRBJ2-7, is DGGITQSPKYLFRKEGQNVTLSCEQNLNHDAMYWYRQDPGQGLRLIYYSQIVNDFQKGDIAEGYSVSREKKESFPLTVTSAQKNPTAFYLCASSISRTGGWIEQYFGPGTRLTVT.

The rearrangement uses TRBV11-2 and TRBJ2-1; TRBD2 agrees at 11 bases. The V gene's germline CDR1 is SGHAT and CDR2 FQNNGV. J gave up 4 bases and V 5 bases, and 10 bases lay outside the gene matches. The CDR3 has 17 residues. The CDR3 sequence is CASSQPEGTSGYNEQFF. The CDR3 DNA reads as TGTGCCAGCAGCCAACCGGAAGGGACTAGCGGTTACAATGAGCAGTTCTTC.

V is TRBV5-1 and J is TRBJ1-2, with TRBD1 as a possible D gene (6 bases). The germline CDR1 and CDR2 sequences are SGHRS and YFSETQ. The CDR3 length is 16 residues. V lost 4 bases to trimming and J lost 2 bases, with 18 bases between them. The CDR3 DNA follows: TGCGCCAGCAGCCTATCATCCGGGACACTCAACTATGGCTACACCTTC. Translation: CASSLSSGTLNYGYTF.

The chain has TRBV28 and TRBJ1-5; 7 nucleotides line up with TRBD1. V was clipped by 2 bases and J by 3 bases; unmatched bases: 19. This CDR3 has 20 residues. CDR1 is MDHEN and CDR2 is SYDVKM in the germline V gene. DNA for the CDR3: TGTGCCAGCAGTTTAAGGGGGCGCAGAGGTTTCCTGGGTTACAATCAGCCCCAGCATTTT. Protein: CASSLRGRRGFLGYNQPQHF.

The rearrangement joins TRBV5-1 to TRBJ2-5, with TRBD1 matching 12 bases. Germline-derived CDR1 and CDR2 are SGHRS and YFSETQ. CDR3 length: 17 residues. After removal of 4 bases from V and 1 base from J, the junction contained 8 bases not matched to a gene. CDR3 region: CASSPGTGGSLQETQYF. The DNA of the CDR3 is TGCGCCAGCAGCCCCGGGACAGGGGGCTCGCTCCAAGAGACCCAGTACTTC.

This clone was observed a single time. V usage is TRBV6-1 and J usage is TRBJ1-3, with TRBD1 as a possible D gene (6 bases). The CDR3 spans 16 residues. Germline CDR1 and CDR2: MNHNS and SASEGT. V gave up 3 bases and J gave up 2 bases, with 14 bases separating them. The CDR3 loop is CASSDQDRRTGNTIYF. DNA of the CDR3: TGTGCCAGCAGTGATCAAGACAGGAGAACTGGAAACACCATATATTTT.

The chain is built from TRBV7-8 and TRBJ1-4; 10 bases are a match to TRBD1. CDR3 length equals 15 residues. The ends lost 4 bases at V and 5 bases at J; junction bases unmatched: 4. Per the germline V gene, CDR1 is SGHVS and CDR2 is FQNEAQ. The CDR3 DNA follows: TGTGCCAGCAGCTCGGGGACAGGGGCCAATGAAAAACTGTTTTTT. As protein: CASSSGTGANEKLFF.

The chain links TRBV5-1 to TRBJ2-5; 7 positions agree with TRBD2. The CDR3 is made up of 14 amino acids. Looked up from germline, CDR1 is SGHRS and CDR2 is YFSETQ. V shed 0 bases and J 5 bases; nucleotides not matched to a gene: 4. The CDR3 nucleotides are TGCGCCAGCAGCTTGGTAGCGGGCCGGGAGACCCAGTACTTC. Translation: CASSLVAGRETQYF.

The J gene is TRBJ1-2, the V gene TRBV6-5; no clear D. V lost 5 bases, J lost 2 bases, and 9 bases lay in between. The CDR3 has 13 residues. Looked up from germline, CDR1 is MNHEY and CDR2 is SVGAGI. The CDR3 region is CASSPPGNYGYTF. The CDR3 nucleotides are TGTGCCAGCAGTCCCCCAGGAAACTATGGCTACACCTTC.

The chain links TRBV5-1 to TRBJ1-5; TRBD1 aligns across 7 bases. The ends lost 4 bases at V and 0 bases at J; junction bases unmatched: 4. Per germline, CDR1 SGHRS and CDR2 YFSETQ. The CDR3 has 15 residues. The CDR3 DNA is TGCGCCAGCAGCCTTACAGGGGTTAGCAATCAGCCCCAGCATTTT. Translating gives CASSLTGVSNQPQHF.

V and J are TRBV19 and TRBJ2-4; 13 positions match TRBD2. The junction had 5 bases not matched to a gene; V was cut back by 3 bases and J by 0 bases. CDR1 and CDR2 (germline): LNHDA, SQIVND (reference sequence). The CDR3 is 18 amino acids. The CDR3 sequence: CASSISGLAGVAKNIQYF. CDR3 coding DNA: TGTGCCAGTAGTATTTCCGGACTAGCGGGGGTAGCCAAAAACATTCAGTACTTC.

The chain combines TRBV12-3 or TRBV12-4 with TRBJ1-5; D remains ambiguous. V dropped 3 bases and J dropped 8 bases, with 11 bases sitting between them. The CDR3 consists of 13 residues. The CDR3 DNA reads TGTGCCAGCAGTTTGGGCCCTGCAGAGCCCCAGCATTTT. Its protein is CASSLGPAEPQHF.

V usage is TRBV11-2 and J usage is TRBJ2-7, with D perhaps matching TRBD1 (6 bases). CDR3 length: 14 residues. In germline, CDR1 is SGHAT, CDR2 FQNNGV. V dropped 3 bases and J dropped 4 bases, with 13 bases sitting between them. The CDR3 protein is CASSLNRAIYEQYF. Written as DNA, the CDR3 is TGTGCCAGCAGCTTGAACAGGGCGATATACGAGCAGTACTTC.

Only one count was recorded for this clone. V is TRBV30 and J is TRBJ1-1, with D possibly TRBD1 on 6 matching bases. The germline V gene has CDR1 GTSNPN and CDR2 SVGIG (reference sequence). V gave up 3 bases and J gave up 1 base, with 18 bases separating them. The CDR3 length is 16 residues. In DNA, the CDR3 is TGTGCCTGGAGCCCTCTCGGGGGGGCGCGGAACACTGAAGCTTTCTTT. Translating gives CAWSPLGGARNTEAFF.

V is TRBV7-3 and J is TRBJ2-2; 9 nucleotides line up with TRBD2. Germline CDR1 and CDR2: SGHTA and FQGTGA. This CDR3 has 16 residues. V lost 1 base, J lost 4 bases, and 4 bases stayed unmatched. CDR3: CASSLRTSDTTGELFF. In nucleotides, the CDR3 is TGTGCCAGCAGCTTAAGGACTAGCGATACCACCGGGGAGCTGTTTTTT.